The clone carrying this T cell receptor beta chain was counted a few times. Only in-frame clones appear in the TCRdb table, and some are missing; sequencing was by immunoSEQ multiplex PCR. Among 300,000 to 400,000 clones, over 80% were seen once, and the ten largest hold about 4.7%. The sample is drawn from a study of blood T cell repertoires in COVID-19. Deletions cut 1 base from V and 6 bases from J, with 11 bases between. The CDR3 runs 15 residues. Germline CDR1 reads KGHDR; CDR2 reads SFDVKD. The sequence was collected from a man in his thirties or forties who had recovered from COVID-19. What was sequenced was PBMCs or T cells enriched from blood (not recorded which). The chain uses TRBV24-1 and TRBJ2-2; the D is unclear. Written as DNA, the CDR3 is TGTGCCACCAGTGATTTCCCCCCAGGATCCGGGGAGCTGTTTTTT. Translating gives CATSDFPPGSGELFF.